A single sample gave rise to the 21 T cell receptor beta chains below, sequenced in a study of beta chain features in type 1 diabetes. Reverse transcription of all isolated RNA meant that expressed TCRB transcripts were sequenced. Libraries were prepared by immunoSEQ multiplex PCR; TCRdb keeps only in-frame clonotypes and omits some of them. The sample shows almost 350,000 clones, approximately 8.2% of them seen only once. The specimen sequenced was central memory CD4+ T cells from blood. Receptors originate from a woman between 18 and 29 years old in good health.

The V and J genes are TRBV7-2 and TRBJ2-1, with TRBD2 matching 7 bases. The CDR3 is made up of 15 amino acids. Trimming removed 2 bases from V and 4 bases from J; junction bases left unmatched: 5. Germline lookup yields CDR1 SGHTA and CDR2 FQGNSA. Here the CDR3 DNA reads TGTGCCAGCAGCTTATCGGGAGGAGAGTACAATGAGCAGTTCTTC. The encoded protein is CASSLSGGEYNEQFF.

This chain connects TRBV28 to TRBJ1-2; 8 bases match TRBD1. The V and J ends lost 3 bases and 7 bases, in that order; junction bases with no gene match: 10. The CDR3 is 15 amino acids. Germline loops: CDR1 MDHEN, CDR2 SYDVKM. The CDR3 coding sequence is TGTGCCAGCAGTTTGCAGGGGGCTGGTATTGGTGGCTACACCTTC. Its translation: CASSLQGAGIGGYTF.

The sample holds many counts of this clone. The rearrangement joins TRBV28 to TRBJ1-1; no clear D. V was trimmed by 8 bases and J by 1 base, leaving 11 bases between them. The CDR3 is 13 residues long. Germline values: CDR1 MDHEN, CDR2 SYDVKM. The CDR3 nucleotides are TGTGCCAGCCGCGGGTCAGGGAACACTGAAGCTTTCTTT. This encodes CASRGSGNTEAFF.

The chain employs TRBV6-1 and TRBJ1-2, with TRBD1 as a possible D gene (6 bases). The CDR3 has 15 amino acids. V was clipped by 5 bases and J by 4 bases, with 17 bases between them. The germline V gene has CDR1 MNHNS and CDR2 SASEGT. The CDR3 nucleotides read TGTGCCAGCAGTCTATTTATGACAGGTCCCTATGGCTACACCTTC. Translation: CASSLFMTGPYGYTF.

The chain is built from TRBV7-8 and TRBJ2-3, with 10 bases fitting TRBD1. The V gene's germline CDR1 is SGHVS and CDR2 FQNEAQ. Trimming at V came to 5 bases and at J to 5 bases, leaving 7 bases not matched to a gene. The CDR3 totals 15 residues. CDR3 in DNA: TGTGCCAGCAGCGACAGGACAGGGGGTGTAGATACGCAGTATTTT. Protein sequence: CASSDRTGGVDTQYF.

This clone has at least ten counts. The rearrangement links TRBV7-9 to TRBJ2-6; 10 nucleotides match TRBD2. Germline-derived CDR1 and CDR2 are SEHNR and FQNEAQ (reference sequence). The CDR3 spans 19 residues. V dropped 3 bases and J dropped 0; count of bases not matched to a gene: 8. The CDR3 DNA reads TGTGCCAGCAGCTTTCCGGGACTAGCGTTGCTCTCTGGGGCCAACGTCCTGACTTTC. It encodes CASSFPGLALLSGANVLTF.

This clone came up a few times. The chain joins TRBV11-2 to TRBJ2-4; 9 bases align to TRBD1. CDR1 SGHAT and CDR2 FQNNGV come from the germline V gene. CDR3 length: 17 amino acids. The junction had 13 bases not matched to a gene; V was cut back by 1 base and J by 9 bases. In DNA, the CDR3 is TGTGCCAGCAGCTTAGCGGCGGGACAGGGACGCTTTGGCATTCAGTACTTC. Protein sequence: CASSLAAGQGRFGIQYF.

This clone was seen a handful of times. The chain recombines TRBV11-2 with TRBJ2-3; TRBD2 aligns across 7 bases. The CDR3 has 13 residues. Trimming at V came to 3 bases and at J to 3 bases, leaving 0 bases not matched to a gene. Germline V gene data show CDR1 as SGHAT and CDR2 as FQNNGV. The CDR3 bases are TGTGCCAGCAGCTTGCGGGAGACAGATACGCAGTATTTT. Encoded protein: CASSLRETDTQYF. Drawing the rest from reference TRBV11-2 and TRBJ2-3, the complete variable domain is EAGVAQSPRYKIIEKRQSVAFWCNPISGHATLYWYQQILGQGPKLLIQFQNNGVVDDSQLPKDRFSAERLKGVDSTLKIQPAKLEDSAVYLCASSLRETDTQYFGPGTRLTVL.

This clone was counted only a few times. The J gene is TRBJ2-2, the V gene TRBV9; the D is unclear. The CDR3 extends over 13 amino acids. V lost 5 bases to trimming and J lost 1 base, with 6 bases between them. In germline, CDR1 is SGDLS, CDR2 YYNGEE. CDR3 sequence (DNA): TGTGCCAGCAGAAGAAGGAACACCGGGGAGCTGTTTTTT. This encodes CASRRRNTGELFF.

This clone was observed many times. The V and J genes are TRBV5-1 and TRBJ1-3, with 7 bases matching TRBD1. Germline CDR1 and CDR2: SGHRS and YFSETQ. The V segment lost 4 bases and the J segment 2 bases; nucleotides outside the gene matches: 3. The CDR3 loop spans 14 amino acids. The CDR3 here is CASSEGTAGNTIYF. DNA of the CDR3: TGCGCCAGCAGCGAGGGGACAGCTGGAAACACCATATATTTT.

The V call is TRBV18, the J call TRBJ1-1; unclear D gene. CDR3 length: 14 residues. V was trimmed by 3 bases and J by 7 bases, leaving 15 bases between them. CDR1 is KGHSH and CDR2 is LQKENI in the germline V gene. The CDR3 is CASSPADGPGEAFF. As DNA, the CDR3 is TGTGCCAGCTCACCGGCGGACGGACCGGGTGAAGCTTTCTTT. The complete variable domain, with remaining parts taken from reference TRBV18 and TRBJ1-1, reads NAGVMQNPRHLVRRRGQEARLRCSPMKGHSHVYWYRQLPEEGLKFMVYLQKENIIDESGMPKERFSAEFPKEGPSILRIQQVVRGDSAAYFCASSPADGPGEAFFGQGTRLTVV.

This chain joins TRBV4-2 and TRBJ2-7; D is possibly TRBD2 (6 bases). The CDR3 length is 14 residues. Germline lookup yields CDR1 LGHNA and CDR2 YNFKEQ. Trimming left V 0 bases short and J 3 bases short, with 9 bases between. CDR3 region: CASSQEWRDYEQYF. CDR3 sequence (DNA): TGTGCCAGCAGCCAAGAATGGCGGGACTACGAGCAGTACTTC.

The rearrangement joins TRBV2 to TRBJ2-3; weak D call: TRBD2 (5 bases). Germline-derived CDR1 and CDR2 are SNHLY and FYNNEI. This CDR3 is 14 amino acids long. V was trimmed by 3 bases and J by 2 bases, leaving 9 bases between them. For the CDR3, the DNA is TGTGCCAGCAGTGAGCGGGCGATCACAGATACGCAGTATTTT. Its translation: CASSERAITDTQYF.

This clone has just a few counts. V usage is TRBV7-6 and J usage is TRBJ2-7; D not resolved. The CDR3 runs to 14 residues. CDR1 and CDR2 from the germline V gene are SGHVS and FNYEAQ. Trimming left V 0 bases short and J 1 base short, with 7 bases between. Written as DNA, the CDR3 is TGTGCCAGCAGCTTAGCGATAGGGTCCTACGAGCAGTACTTC. Residues: CASSLAIGSYEQYF. Complete variable domain (other parts from reference TRBV7-6 and TRBJ2-7): GAGVSQSPRYKVTKRGQDVALRCDPISGHVSLYWYRQALGQGPEFLTYFNYEAQQDKSGLPNDRFSAERPEGSISTLTIQRTEQRDSAMYRCASSLAIGSYEQYFGPGTRLTVT.

The sample holds many counts of this clone. The chain employs TRBV2 and TRBJ1-1; the D gene is possibly TRBD1 (6 bases). The CDR3 loop spans 12 amino acids. V lost 8 bases to trimming and J lost 5 bases, with 12 bases between them. Germline-derived CDR1 and CDR2 are SNHLY and FYNNEI. CDR3 sequence (DNA): TGTGCCAGCGGGGACAAAAGGACTGAAGCTTTCTTT. Protein product: CASGDKRTEAFF.

The chain carries TRBV7-9 and TRBJ2-5; D ambiguous. Trimming stripped 5 bases from V and 2 bases from J, with 12 bases between. This CDR3 has 14 residues. CDR1 SEHNR and CDR2 FQNEAQ come from the germline V gene (reference sequence). CDR3 sequence: CASSPRTVQETQYF. As DNA, the CDR3 is TGTGCCAGCAGCCCCCGGACGGTACAAGAGACCCAGTACTTC.

This chain uses TRBV4-3 with TRBJ2-3; D gene uncertain. This CDR3 has 13 amino acids. The germline gives CDR1 LGHNA, CDR2 YSLEER. V was trimmed by 3 bases and J by 9 bases, leaving 13 bases between them. CDR3: CASSHQDLTTQYF. For the CDR3, the DNA is TGCGCCAGCAGCCATCAAGACCTTACCACGCAGTATTTT.

V and J are TRBV19 and TRBJ2-7; TRBD1 is a possible D gene (6 bases). The germline V gene has CDR1 LNHDA and CDR2 SQIVND (reference sequence). The CDR3 length is 16 residues. Trimming left V 5 bases short and J 3 bases short, with 20 bases between. Here the CDR3 reads CASSPSDSRTRYEQYF. CDR3 coding DNA: TGTGCCAGTAGTCCCTCGGACAGCAGGACCCGCTACGAGCAGTACTTC.

This clone was detected many times. The rearrangement uses TRBV10-3 and TRBJ1-5; D is undetermined. V dropped 7 bases and J dropped 0 bases, with 7 bases sitting between them. The CDR3 contains 13 residues. Germline V lookup: CDR1 ENHRY, CDR2 SYGVKD. The chain's CDR3 is CAIKAASNQPQHF. The DNA for the CDR3 is TGTGCCATCAAGGCGGCTAGCAATCAGCCCCAGCATTTT.

V is TRBV28 and J is TRBJ2-5, with TRBD2 identical over 7 bases. The CDR3 runs to 13 residues. The germline V gene encodes CDR1 MDHEN and CDR2 SYDVKM. The J segment lost 4 bases and the V segment lost 6 bases, leaving 5 bases of the junction unmatched. The CDR3 here is CASSRSGGETQYF. The CDR3 DNA reads TGTGCCAGCAGCCGATCGGGGGGAGAGACCCAGTACTTC. The variable domain in full, with the rest retrieved from reference TRBV28 and TRBJ2-5, is DVKVTQSSRYLVKRTGEKVFLECVQDMDHENMFWYRQDPGLGLRLIYFSYDVKMKEKGDIPEGYSVSREKKERFSLILESASTNQTSMYLCASSRSGGETQYFGPGTRLLVL.

V usage is TRBV7-2 and J usage is TRBJ2-3; TRBD2 matches at 9 bases. There are 17 residues in the CDR3. V was clipped by 4 bases and J by 7 bases; unmatched bases: 15. The germline V gene encodes CDR1 SGHTA and CDR2 FQGNSA. The CDR3 DNA reads TGTGCCAGCAGCTCAGGGCAGGGCAGGGCTAGCGGGAATACGCAGTATTTT. Protein sequence: CASSSGQGRASGNTQYF.